The TCR beta chain described here comes from a study of cytomegalovirus exposure and HLA in healthy donors. V trimming: 4 bases; J trimming: 6 bases; junction bases outside the gene matches: 12. The germline CDR1 and CDR2 sequences are LNHDA and SQIVND (reference sequence). The CDR3 totals 16 residues. Primers included in the PCR were 60 Vbeta and 13 Jbeta primers. Profiled with immunoSEQ multiplex PCR; TCRdb holds only in-frame clones, not every one. The table lists about 130,000 clones, roughly 80% of them singletons, with 1.2% in the top ten. This sequence was found in a boy aged 5-17 years in good health and CMV-seronegative. The genes are TRBV19 and TRBJ2-7; 10 bases fit TRBD1. Sequencing was done on a sample of PBMCs. The DNA of the CDR3 is TGTGCCAGTAGTACTAACCTCCGGGACAGGGGTACCGAGCAGTACTTC. Residues: CASSTNLRDRGTEQYF.